Each of the 2 T cell receptor beta chains below was sequenced from the same sample in a study of CD8+ T cells in alopecia areata (dated by TCRdb to between 2017 and 2018). The library was obtained by the immunoSEQ multiplex PCR assay. RNA was extracted from all samples and reverse transcribed into cDNA as template for TCR sequencing. TCRdb took this table from immuneACCESS and kept in-frame rearrangements with V and J called. Such tables lack part of the clones; where checked against another copy, unresolved V genes explain under half of the gap, and the rest is unexplained. The sample records 250,000 or so clones, roughly two thirds of which are singletons. The top ten constitute around 1.2% of the sample. Interpreted using the paper, the time point label stands for: baseline before oral tofacitinib. Here the sequenced sample was CD4+ T cells sorted from blood, taken at week 0. The receptors come from a human donor with alopecia areata.

The chain joins TRBV30 to TRBJ1-3, with D maybe TRBD1 (5 bases). Germline V lookup: CDR1 GTSNPN, CDR2 SVGIG (reference sequence). CDR3 length: 13 amino acids. Trimming pared 8 bases from V and 3 bases from J, leaving 14 bases between. The CDR3 nucleotides read TGTGCCCGCAGGGATTCCTTTGGAAACACCATATATTTT. This codes for CARRDSFGNTIYF. The full variable domain, completed using reference TRBV30 and TRBJ1-3, is SQTIHQWPATLVQPVGSPLSLECTVEGTSNPNLYWYRQAAGRGLQLLFYSVGIGQISSEVPQNLSASRPQDRQFILSSKKLLLSDSGFYLCARRDSFGNTIYFGEGSWLTVV.

V and J are TRBV7-2 and TRBJ2-1; 14 bases line up with TRBD2. CDR1 is SGHTA and CDR2 is FQGNSA in the germline V gene. CDR3 size: 15 residues. J gave up 7 bases and V 8 bases, and 7 bases lay outside the gene matches. Here the CDR3 DNA reads TGTGCCAGCCAGACTAGCGGGGGGGCCTGGAATGAGCAGTTCTTC. It codes for CASQTSGGAWNEQFF.